What follows are 32 T cell receptor beta chains derived from one specimen sequenced in a study of beta chain features in type 1 diabetes. As every portion of the isolated RNA was reverse transcribed, the sequencing read expressed TCRB transcripts. The method was immunoSEQ multiplex PCR; TCRdb's version includes in-frame clones alone and lacks a portion of them. The sample has approximately 250,000 clones, 12% to 15% seen once. Material for sequencing was naive CD4+ T cells from blood. The origin of the receptors is a woman in her thirties or forties in good health.

The CDR3 here is CASSATVHGGRETQYF. The CDR3 DNA sequence: TGTGCCAGCAGCGCTACTGTCCACGGGGGAAGGGAGACCCAGTACTTC. The rearrangement links TRBV9 to TRBJ2-5, with TRBD2 as a possible D gene (6 bases). V was cut by 3 bases and J by 5 bases, with 20 bases left in between. The CDR3 loop spans 16 amino acids. CDR1 is SGDLS and CDR2 is YYNGEE in the germline V gene.

This chain connects TRBV19 to TRBJ2-1; no reliable D call. Trimming shortened V by 6 bases and J by 3 bases, and 18 bases separated the two germline ends. The CDR3 runs 16 residues. The germline V gene encodes CDR1 LNHDA and CDR2 SQIVND (reference sequence). This CDR3 is CASRNVDGGDYNEQFF. DNA of the CDR3: TGTGCCAGTAGAAATGTAGACGGCGGTGACTACAATGAGCAGTTCTTC.

This clone has only a few counts. The V and J genes are TRBV19 and TRBJ1-6; 8 bases match TRBD1. Germline V gives CDR1 LNHDA, CDR2 SQIVND (reference sequence). This CDR3 contains 16 residues. Trimming took 5 bases from V and 7 from J; bases not matched to a gene: 10. The CDR3, as DNA: TGTGCCAGTAGTGCGCAGGGGGCTCAAGGCAATTCACCCCTCCACTTT. Protein: CASSAQGAQGNSPLHF.

V and J are TRBV7-6 and TRBJ1-6, with D perhaps TRBD1 (5 bases). This CDR3 spans 18 amino acids. The germline gives CDR1 SGHVS, CDR2 FNYEAQ. V was cut by 3 bases and J by 0 bases, with 15 bases left in between. In DNA, the CDR3 is TGTGCCAGCAGCTTTGGGGCCTTGAAAAACTCCTATAATTCACCCCTCCACTTT. This encodes CASSFGALKNSYNSPLHF.

The genes are TRBV9 and TRBJ1-4; D not resolved. In germline, CDR1 is SGDLS, CDR2 YYNGEE. Trimming removed 0 bases at V and 5 bases at J, with 14 bases between. The CDR3 spans 16 residues. CDR3 loop: CASSVEGGMLNEKLFF. The CDR3 nucleotides are TGTGCCAGCAGCGTAGAGGGAGGGATGTTGAATGAAAAACTGTTTTTT. The full variable domain, its missing parts supplied by reference TRBV9 and TRBJ1-4, is DSGVTQTPKHLITATGQRVTLRCSPRSGDLSVYWYQQSLDQGLQFLIQYYNGEERAKGNILERFSAQQFPDLHSELNLSSLELGDSALYFCASSVEGGMLNEKLFFGSGTQLSVL.

The chain employs TRBV5-1 and TRBJ2-1; 11 nucleotides agree with TRBD2. J was trimmed by 8 bases and V by 5 bases; bases with no gene match: 12. Germline V gene lookup returns CDR1 SGHRS and CDR2 YFSETQ. This CDR3 region has 16 residues. CDR3 nucleotide sequence: TGCGCCAGCAGTTCTTTAGCGGGGGGGCTTAGGGATGAGCAGTTCTTC. As protein: CASSSLAGGLRDEQFF.

The table lists this clone with a few counts. The chain combines TRBV7-2 with TRBJ2-7, with D perhaps TRBD1 (6 bases). CDR1 is SGHTA, CDR2 FQGNSA, per germline. Trimming took off 3 bases at V and 1 base at J, with 7 bases between the two ends. The CDR3 runs 13 residues. This CDR3 is CASSLDRSYEQYF. The CDR3 region has the DNA TGTGCCAGCAGCTTGGACAGATCCTACGAGCAGTACTTC. The full variable domain, completed using reference TRBV7-2 and TRBJ2-7, is GAGVSQSPSNKVTEKGKDVELRCDPISGHTALYWYRQSLGQGLEFLIYFQGNSAPDKSGLPSDRFSAERTGGSVSTLTIQRTQQEDSAVYLCASSLDRSYEQYFGPGTRLTVT.

This clone turned up a few times. The rearrangement joins TRBV5-1 to TRBJ2-5; TRBD1 is a possible D gene (6 bases). The CDR3 is made up of 16 amino acids. Germline CDR1 is SGHRS and CDR2 is YFSETQ. V lost 4 bases, J lost 2 bases, and 18 bases lay in between. The DNA for the CDR3 is TGCGCCAGCAGCCAAAATCACCGACAGGTACAAGAGACCCAGTACTTC. It specifies CASSQNHRQVQETQYF.

This rearrangement joins TRBV5-1 to TRBJ1-3; 7 nucleotides line up with TRBD1. The V and J ends lost 4 bases and 4 bases, in that order; junction bases with no gene match: 5. Germline loops: CDR1 SGHRS, CDR2 YFSETQ. CDR3 length: 14 amino acids. The CDR3 sequence: CASSKGARGNTIYF. DNA for the CDR3: TGCGCCAGCAGCAAGGGGGCGCGGGGAAACACCATATATTTT.

This chain joins TRBV6-5 and TRBJ2-7; perhaps TRBD1 as D (5 bases). The germline CDR1 and CDR2 sequences are MNHEY and SVGAGI. The V end lost 0 bases, the J end lost 1 base, and 10 bases lay between the germline ends. This CDR3 has 15 residues. The CDR3 DNA is TGTGCCAGCAGTTACTCGATGCGACAGTCCTACGAGCAGTACTTC. Translating it yields CASSYSMRQSYEQYF.

This chain links TRBV20-1 with TRBJ2-7; D gene uncertain. The CDR3 length is 11 residues. V was shortened by 3 bases and J by 2 bases, with 5 bases between the two germline ends. Per germline, CDR1 DFQATT and CDR2 SNEGSKA (reference sequence). CDR3 in DNA: TGCAGTGCTAGCAGGACCTACGAGCAGTACTTC. Encoded protein: CSASRTYEQYF.

This clone was seen a few times. The chain combines TRBV11-3 with TRBJ2-3; unclear D gene. Germline V gene data show CDR1 as SGHNT and CDR2 as YENEEA. V was cut by 5 bases and J by 6 bases, with 15 bases left in between. The CDR3 has 14 amino acids. The CDR3, as DNA: TGTGCCAGCAGCCTCAACCGGAGAACGGATACGCAGTATTTT. Translated, it gives CASSLNRRTDTQYF.

The chain uses TRBV25-1 and TRBJ1-2; the D is unclear. Trimming cost V 6 bases and J 0 bases, with 8 bases left between them. Germline CDR1 reads MGHDK; CDR2 reads SYGVNS. The CDR3 has 13 residues. CDR3 amino acids: CASSESSNYGYTF. The CDR3 nucleotides read TGTGCCAGCAGCGAAAGCTCTAACTATGGCTACACCTTC.

The table lists this clone with a few counts. The chain has TRBV5-1 and TRBJ2-7; 9 positions agree with TRBD1. The CDR3 runs to 14 residues. Germline V gene lookup returns CDR1 SGHRS and CDR2 YFSETQ. The V and J ends lost 5 bases and 7 bases, in that order; junction bases with no gene match: 10. The CDR3 DNA reads as TGCGCCAGCAGACCCGGGACAGGGTTTCTTGAGCAGTACTTC. Amino acids: CASRPGTGFLEQYF.

V gene TRBV6-6 combines with J gene TRBJ1-5, with 9 bases fitting TRBD1. The CDR3 has 15 amino acids. V was clipped by 6 bases and J by 1 base; unmatched bases: 4. CDR1 and CDR2 from the germline V gene are MNHNY and SVGAGI (reference sequence). The CDR3 reads CASSWTGASNQPQHF. Here the CDR3 DNA reads TGTGCCAGCAGCTGGACAGGGGCCAGCAATCAGCCCCAGCATTTT.

The chain carries TRBV11-2 and TRBJ1-4; 9 bases align to TRBD1. The V gene end was trimmed by 1 base and the J gene end by 8 bases; junction bases not matched to a gene: 14. The V gene's germline CDR1 is SGHAT and CDR2 FQNNGV. The CDR3 covers 18 residues. The CDR3 coding sequence is TGTGCCAGCAGCTTAGTAGGGACGTTACAGGGGGCTCGGGAAAAACTGTTTTTT. Protein sequence: CASSLVGTLQGAREKLFF.

This clone has just a few counts. This chain joins TRBV4-2 and TRBJ2-7, with 7 bases aligning to TRBD2. Per germline, CDR1 LGHNA and CDR2 YNFKEQ. This CDR3 has 14 residues. Trimming at V came to 4 bases and at J to 2 bases, leaving 5 bases not matched to a gene. The CDR3 sequence is CASSPSTSPYEQYF. CDR3 bases: TGTGCCAGCAGCCCTTCGACTAGCCCCTACGAGCAGTACTTC.

The sample holds a few counts of this clone. The chain links TRBV7-8 to TRBJ2-5, with TRBD1 identical over 8 bases. The germline V gene has CDR1 SGHVS and CDR2 FQNEAQ. With V trimmed by 1 base and J by 4 bases, 5 bases remained unmatched. The CDR3 loop spans 15 amino acids. The chain's CDR3 is CASSLGAGGPETQYF. The CDR3, as DNA: TGTGCCAGCAGCTTAGGGGCAGGGGGCCCAGAGACCCAGTACTTC.

The table lists this clone with a few counts. This rearrangement joins TRBV5-4 to TRBJ2-7; weak D call: TRBD1 (5 bases). The ends were cut back, 2 bases at V and 6 bases at J, with 15 bases in the middle. The CDR3 length is 14 residues. Looked up from germline, CDR1 is SGHNT and CDR2 is YYREEE (reference sequence). DNA of the CDR3: TGTGCCAGCAGCTTTCCGTCAGGGATGGGCGAGCAGTACTTC. Residues: CASSFPSGMGEQYF.

The chain is built from TRBV18 and TRBJ2-1; tentatively, D is TRBD2 (6 bases). The V gene lost 3 bases and the J gene lost 5 bases, with 8 bases spanning the gap. CDR3 length equals 13 residues. Germline V gives CDR1 KGHSH, CDR2 LQKENI. As DNA, the CDR3 is TGTGCCAGCTCACCGGGGAGGAACAATGAGCAGTTCTTC. This encodes CASSPGRNNEQFF. The full variable domain, in which reference TRBV18 and TRBJ2-1 provide the parts outside the CDR3, is NAGVMQNPRHLVRRRGQEARLRCSPMKGHSHVYWYRQLPEEGLKFMVYLQKENIIDESGMPKERFSAEFPKEGPSILRIQQVVRGDSAAYFCASSPGRNNEQFFGPGTRLTVL.

This clone was counted between two and nine times. The gene calls are TRBV29-1 and TRBJ1-4; no clear D. The CDR3 spans 13 residues. Trimming shortened V by 7 bases and J by 0 bases, and 9 bases separated the two germline ends. CDR1 is SQVTM and CDR2 is ANQGSEA in the germline V gene. The DNA of the CDR3 is TGCAGCGGGGGAGTTGCAACTAATGAAAAACTGTTTTTT. It is translated as CSGGVATNEKLFF.

This clone was seen only a few times. CDR3 sequence (DNA): TGTGCCAGCAGCTTGGGTGGGACTTACACAGATACGCAGTATTTT. It translates to CASSLGGTYTDTQYF. V gene TRBV5-4 combines with J gene TRBJ2-3, with a weak D call TRBD2 (6 bases). Germline V gene sequence: CDR1 SGHNT, CDR2 YYREEE (reference sequence). This CDR3 is built from 15 residues. The V gene lost 0 bases and the J gene lost 2 bases, with 10 bases spanning the gap.

This clone occurred a few times. The chain uses TRBV6-6 and TRBJ2-1; 11 positions agree with TRBD2. The CDR3 loop spans 15 amino acids. V trimming: 0 bases; J trimming: 8 bases; junction bases outside the gene matches: 3. Germline V gene data show CDR1 as MNHNY and CDR2 as SVGAGI (reference sequence). The DNA for the CDR3 is TGTGCCAGCAGTTACTCTAGCGGGGGGGCATATGAGCAGTTCTTC. Its translation: CASSYSSGGAYEQFF.

This clone was seen a handful of times. The chain carries TRBV7-2 and TRBJ2-5; 7 bases agree with TRBD2. Looked up from germline, CDR1 is SGHTA and CDR2 is FQGNSA. The CDR3 is 17 amino acids. Losses at the gene ends were 4 bases for V and 5 bases for J; bases not matched to a gene: 16. The CDR3 nucleotides read TGTGCCAGCAGCTCCCCCTTGGGGAGCGGGGCCCTGGAGACCCAGTACTTC. It yields the protein CASSSPLGSGALETQYF.

The rearrangement links TRBV13 to TRBJ2-3; TRBD1 matches at 7 bases. Germline V CDR1 and CDR2: PRHDT, FYEKMQ (reference sequence). The CDR3 extends over 19 amino acids. The V and J ends lost 3 bases and 2 bases, in that order; junction bases with no gene match: 17. DNA for the CDR3: TGTGCCAGCAGCTTGACAGACCCGGGACAGCGACTTGTCACAGATACGCAGTATTTT. It yields the protein CASSLTDPGQRLVTDTQYF.

This clone was seen only a few times. This chain uses TRBV18 with TRBJ1-1; D remains unclear. Trimming removed 3 bases from V and 11 bases from J, with 13 bases in between. Germline values: CDR1 KGHSH, CDR2 LQKENI. This CDR3 has 12 amino acids. The chain's CDR3 is CASSPDNLGAFF. The CDR3 DNA reads TGTGCCAGCTCACCTGACAACCTTGGGGCTTTCTTT.

V gene TRBV5-1 combines with J gene TRBJ2-5; 16 bases align to TRBD2. The CDR3 has 16 residues. The germline V gene has CDR1 SGHRS and CDR2 YFSETQ. V was clipped by 6 bases and J by 4 bases; unmatched bases: 6. The CDR3 nucleotides read TGCGCCAGCATCCCGGGACTAGCGGGGGGGCGAGAGACCCAGTACTTC. It yields the protein CASIPGLAGGRETQYF.

This clone was observed a few times. The chain recombines TRBV5-1 with TRBJ2-1; a weak D match, TRBD2 (5 bases). This CDR3 is built from 18 residues. The ends were cut back, 0 bases at V and 4 bases at J, with 20 bases in the middle. The V gene's germline CDR1 is SGHRS and CDR2 YFSETQ. The CDR3 sequence: CASSLAKLGKGSYNEQFF. CDR3 DNA: TGCGCCAGCAGCTTGGCCAAACTAGGGAAAGGGAGTTACAATGAGCAGTTCTTC.

The V and J genes are TRBV7-2 and TRBJ2-1; TRBD1 matches at 7 bases. There are 14 residues in the CDR3. Germline loops: CDR1 SGHTA, CDR2 FQGNSA. With V trimmed by 8 bases and J by 0 bases, 4 bases remained unmatched. The CDR3 protein is CASVTGSSYNEQFF. The CDR3 DNA reads as TGTGCCAGCGTGACAGGGAGCTCCTACAATGAGCAGTTCTTC. The full variable domain, in which reference TRBV7-2 and TRBJ2-1 provide the parts outside the CDR3, is GAGVSQSPSNKVTEKGKDVELRCDPISGHTALYWYRQSLGQGLEFLIYFQGNSAPDKSGLPSDRFSAERTGGSVSTLTIQRTQQEDSAVYLCASVTGSSYNEQFFGPGTRLTVL.

In its sample, this clone was seen a few times. This chain connects TRBV5-1 to TRBJ1-2, with D possibly being TRBD1 (5 bases). This CDR3 has 14 amino acids. V gave up 0 bases and J gave up 4 bases, with 10 bases separating them. CDR1 is SGHRS and CDR2 is YFSETQ in the germline V gene. The chain's CDR3 is CASSLGQGVYGYTF. The DNA of the CDR3 is TGCGCCAGCAGCTTGGGGCAGGGTGTCTATGGCTACACCTTC.

This clone has only a few counts. CDR3 in DNA: TGTGCCAGCAGTCCCTACCCACAGGGGACCTACGAGCAGTACTTC. Its protein is CASSPYPQGTYEQYF. This chain uses TRBV6-5 with TRBJ2-7; 7 positions match TRBD1. Germline V CDR1 and CDR2: MNHEY, SVGAGI. The trim removed 5 bases at V and 2 bases at J, leaving 9 bases unmatched. The CDR3 covers 15 residues.

The chain combines TRBV5-1 with TRBJ2-1, with TRBD2 matching over 10 bases. There are 15 residues in the CDR3. The germline gives CDR1 SGHRS, CDR2 YFSETQ. The ends lost 0 bases at V and 8 bases at J; junction bases unmatched: 5. The CDR3 DNA reads as TGCGCCAGCAGCTTGGCTAGCGGGGGAGGAGATGAGCAGTTCTTC. It is translated as CASSLASGGGDEQFF.